This is a list of T cell receptor beta chains from one sample in a study of shared clonotypes between healthy human individuals. Data came from immunoSEQ multiplex PCR; TCRdb stores just in-frame clones and leaves some out. The table includes fewer than 3 million clones, 85% to 95% detected once. Sequencing was carried out using naive CD4+ T cells from PBMCs. The receptors derive from a man between 18 and 35 years old in good health. Some clones in this sample may be carry-over from other donors' samples. The CDR3 runs from the conserved cysteine through the conserved F or W. A D gene is named only where the DNA matches it firmly. Size tells how often a clone was seen (once, few, many) or the class of an expanded clone, and some rows leave it out.

d_gene	v_gene	abundance	j_gene	CDR3nt	CDR3aa
-	TRBV12-5	-	TRBJ1-1	TGTGCTAGTGGTTTGACCCGAATCCAGGGAAACACTGAAGCTTTCTTT	CASGLTRIQGNTEAFF
TRBD2	TRBV12-5	-	TRBJ2-5	TGTGCTAGTGGTGGGGGACTAGCGGCCCAAGAGACCCAGTACTTC	CASGGGLAAQETQYF
TRBD1	TRBV28	-	TRBJ2-7	TGTGCCAGCAGTAAAGGGGGCTGGGGCACCCCCTACGAGCAGTACTTC	CASSKGGWGTPYEQYF
-	TRBV6-1	-	TRBJ2-6	TGTGCCAGCAGTGAAGATGGACGGAGAACGGGCGGGGCCAACGTCCTGACTTTC	CASSEDGRRTGGANVLTF
-	TRBV11-2	-	TRBJ1-1	TGTGCCAGCAGCCTTCGTGGGGAAAGACCTAACACTGAAGCTTTCTTT	CASSLRGERPNTEAFF
TRBD1	TRBV28	-	TRBJ2-7	TGTGCCAGCAGCCCTCAGGGACAGGGTTCCTACGAGCAGTACTTC	CASSPQGQGSYEQYF
-	TRBV2	-	TRBJ2-1	TGTGCCAGCAGGGGACCGGGACTGGACGGAACCAGCTCCTACAATGAGCAGTTCTTC	CASRGPGLDGTSSYNEQFF
-	TRBV6-5	-	TRBJ2-1	TGTGCCAGCAGTTACAGAGGGCAGGGTGTTAAAAATGAGCAGTTCTTC	CASSYRGQGVKNEQFF
TRBD2	TRBV11-3	-	TRBJ2-7	TGTGCCAGCAGCACCGGGGGGGGACCCCCCTACGAGCAGTACTTC	CASSTGGGPPYEQYF
-	TRBV28	-	TRBJ2-7	TGTGCCAGCAGTGTCGGGGCCTCCTACGAGCAGTACTTC	CASSVGASYEQYF
TRBD1	TRBV7-9	once	TRBJ2-3	TGTGCCAGCAACAAAATTGGGACAGGGGCGTGGGGGGCAGATACGCAGTATTTT	CASNKIGTGAWGADTQYF
-	TRBV28	-	TRBJ1-2	TGTGCCAGCAGTGAAACCGCGACGGGGGGCTACACCTTC	CASSETATGGYTF
-	TRBV29-1	-	TRBJ1-4	TGCAGCGTTGAAGGTACAGGGACTAATGAAAAACTGTTTTTT	CSVEGTGTNEKLFF
TRBD1	TRBV18	-	TRBJ1-5	TGTGCCAGCTCACCGGGACAGGGCAGGAATCAGCCCCAGCATTTT	CASSPGQGRNQPQHF
-	TRBV7-3	-	TRBJ2-5	TGTGCCAGCAGCTCCGGGACTCCGCAAGAGACCCAGTACTTC	CASSSGTPQETQYF